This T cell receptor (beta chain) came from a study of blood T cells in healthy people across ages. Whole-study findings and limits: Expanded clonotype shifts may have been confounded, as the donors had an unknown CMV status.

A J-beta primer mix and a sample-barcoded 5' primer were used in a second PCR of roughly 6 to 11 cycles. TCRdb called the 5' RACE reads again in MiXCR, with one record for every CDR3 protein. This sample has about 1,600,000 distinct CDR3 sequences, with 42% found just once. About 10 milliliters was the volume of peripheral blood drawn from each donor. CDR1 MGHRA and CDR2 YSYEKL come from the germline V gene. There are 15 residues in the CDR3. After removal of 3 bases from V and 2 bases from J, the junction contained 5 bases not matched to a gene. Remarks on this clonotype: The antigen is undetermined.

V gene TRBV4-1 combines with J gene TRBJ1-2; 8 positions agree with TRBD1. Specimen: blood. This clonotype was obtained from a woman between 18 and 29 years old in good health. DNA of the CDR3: TGCGCCAGCAGCCACGTTAACAGGGGGAACTATGGCTACACCTTC. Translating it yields CASSHVNRGNYGYTF.